These T cell receptor beta chains were read from a single sample in a study of blood T cell repertoires in COVID-19. Here immunoSEQ multiplex PCR was the method, and the copy in TCRdb shows in-frame clones only, minus some. Here the sample spans about 240,000 clones, approximately 82% being singletons. The sequenced sample consisted of peripheral blood. The receptors shown here come from a man aged 30 to 39 who had recovered from COVID-19. Both conserved end residues are part of each CDR3. A D gene is named only where the DNA matches it firmly. Clone size is given for some rows only: seen once, a few or many times, or a class if the clone is expanded.

TRBV15	TRBJ2-3	-	once	CATSSRARDIDTQYF	TGTGCCACCAGCAGTAGGGCCAGGGATATAGATACGCAGTATTTT
TRBV3-1/TRBV3-2	TRBJ2-5	TRBD2	-	CASSQILAGPKETQYF	TGTGCCAGCAGCCAAATATTAGCGGGACCAAAAGAGACCCAGTACTTC
TRBV11-2	TRBJ2-4	TRBD1	-	CASSLVGTAMGNIQYF	TGTGCCAGCAGCTTAGTGGGGACAGCCATGGGGAACATTCAGTACTTC
TRBV6-5	TRBJ2-1	TRBD2	once	CASTSTYSYNEQFF	TGTGCCTCGACTAGCACCTACTCCTACAATGAGCAGTTCTTC
TRBV19	TRBJ1-2	-	-	CASRRDPQGRYGYTF	TGTGCCAGTAGACGTGATCCGCAGGGGCGATATGGCTACACCTTC
TRBV7-9	TRBJ2-7	-	-	CASSLTGDAYEQYF	TGTGCCAGCAGCCTGACAGGCGATGCCTACGAGCAGTACTTC
TRBV28	TRBJ1-2	-	-	CASSTDTRYGYTF	TGTGCCAGCAGTACCGACACACGCTATGGCTACACCTTC
TRBV11-2	TRBJ1-2	TRBD1	once	CASSLITGGFYGYTF	TGTGCCAGCAGCTTAATTACAGGGGGCTTCTATGGCTACACCTTC
TRBV11-1	TRBJ2-1	TRBD2	-	CASSLGGGASYNEQFF	TGTGCCAGCAGCTTAGGCGGGGGGGCCTCCTACAATGAGCAGTTCTTC
TRBV2	TRBJ1-1	-	-	CASSEVKKLEAFF	TGTGCCAGCAGTGAAGTTAAGAAGCTTGAAGCTTTCTTT
TRBV6-6	TRBJ1-2	-	-	CASGEEETYAYTF	TGTGCCAGCGGGGAGGAGGAGACGTACGCCTACACCTTC
TRBV19	TRBJ1-5	-	many	CASGGDSNQPQHF	TGTGCCAGCGGCGGAGATAGCAATCAGCCCCAGCATTTT
TRBV7-6	TRBJ1-6	-	-	CASSLTQGFGANSPLHF	TGTGCCAGCAGCCTAACACAGGGATTTGGGGCAAATTCACCCCTCCACTTT
TRBV2	TRBJ2-5	-	-	CASMEEETQYF	TGTGCCAGCATGGAGGAGGAGACCCAGTACTTC
TRBV4-2	TRBJ2-1	TRBD1	-	CASSQDLTGSYNEQFF	TGTGCCAGCAGCCAAGATTTGACAGGGAGTTACAATGAGCAGTTCTTC
TRBV9	TRBJ1-1	-	-	CASSVTNSEAFF	TGTGCCAGCAGCGTAACCAACAGTGAAGCTTTCTTT
TRBV7-9	TRBJ1-1	-	-	CASSFGIGTEAFF	TGTGCCAGCAGCTTCGGGATTGGAACTGAAGCTTTCTTT
TRBV2	TRBJ1-3	TRBD1	-	CASTGTGGRNTIYF	TGTGCCAGTACCGGGACAGGGGGCCGAAACACCATATATTTT
TRBV3-1/TRBV3-2	TRBJ1-2	TRBD1	-	CASSQLDRANYGYTF	TGTGCCAGCAGCCAGCTTGACAGGGCTAACTATGGCTACACCTTC
TRBV5-1	TRBJ1-1	-	-	CASSLLAGMNTEAFF	TGCGCCAGCAGCCTGTTGGCGGGGATGAACACTGAAGCTTTCTTT
TRBV2	TRBJ1-4	-	-	CASSGQGGEKLFF	TGTGCCAGCAGTGGCCAGGGAGGTGAAAAACTGTTTTTT
TRBV5-1	TRBJ1-1	-	-	CASSLDTGRSFF	TGCGCCAGCAGCTTGGACACAGGGCGTTCTTTCTTT
TRBV5-4	TRBJ2-3	TRBD2	once	CASSLVGGARDTQYF	TGTGCCAGCAGCTTGGTCGGGGGGGCACGGGATACGCAGTATTTT
TRBV9	TRBJ1-3	TRBD1	-	CASSAQPTGGGNTIYF	TGTGCCAGCAGCGCCCAACCGACAGGGGGAGGAAACACCATATATTTT
TRBV6-7	TRBJ2-3	TRBD1	-	CASSYSSPTGADTQYF	TGTGCCAGCAGTTACTCGAGCCCTACAGGGGCAGATACGCAGTATTTT
TRBV11-2	TRBJ1-6	TRBD1	-	CASSAPGQGISPLHF	TGTGCCAGCAGCGCGCCGGGACAGGGAATTTCACCCCTCCACTTT
TRBV11-2	TRBJ2-3	TRBD2	-	CASSPRQLAGGRGDTQYF	TGTGCCAGCAGCCCTAGACAACTAGCGGGGGGGCGTGGAGATACGCAGTATTTT
TRBV19	TRBJ2-3	-	-	CASSTGQLNTDTQYF	TGTGCCAGTAGTACCGGACAGCTGAACACAGATACGCAGTATTTT
TRBV19	TRBJ1-2	-	-	CASSQSDYGYTF	TGTGCCAGTTCGCAGTCCGATTATGGCTACACCTTC
TRBV4-1	TRBJ2-7	-	once	CASSQPGHLYEQYF	TGCGCCAGCAGCCAACCGGGACACCTCTACGAGCAGTACTTC
TRBV2	TRBJ1-5	TRBD1	-	CASRETGDQPQHF	TGTGCCAGCAGGGAGACAGGGGATCAGCCCCAGCATTTT
TRBV7-2	TRBJ1-5	-	-	CASSSGGGSNQPQHF	TGTGCCAGCAGCTCCGGGGGGGGCTCCAATCAGCCCCAGCATTTT
TRBV19	TRBJ1-2	TRBD1	-	CASTGDRGYGYTF	TGTGCCAGTACGGGTGACAGGGGCTATGGCTACACCTTC
TRBV5-1	TRBJ1-4	-	-	CASSPGPMATNEKLFF	TGCGCCAGCAGCCCTGGGCCGATGGCAACTAATGAAAAACTGTTTTTT
TRBV12-3/TRBV12-4	TRBJ1-1	-	-	CASSYNRNTEAFF	TGTGCCAGCAGTTATAACAGGAACACTGAAGCTTTCTTT
TRBV11-2	TRBJ2-3	TRBD2	-	CASSLREGGPADTQYF	TGTGCCAGCAGCTTAAGGGAGGGAGGCCCCGCAGATACGCAGTATTTT
TRBV10-1	TRBJ1-1	-	once	CASSPDGRGTEAFF	TGCGCCAGCAGTCCCGACGGCAGGGGCACTGAAGCTTTCTTT
TRBV6-1	TRBJ1-1	-	-	CASSEAAVNTEAFF	TGTGCCAGCAGTGAAGCTGCAGTGAACACTGAAGCTTTCTTT
TRBV2	TRBJ1-1	-	-	CASSELGRGSSEAFF	TGTGCCAGCAGTGAATTAGGCAGGGGATCGTCTGAAGCTTTCTTT
TRBV28	TRBJ1-2	-	-	CASSLGQTTLRNYGYTF	TGTGCCAGCAGTCTTGGACAGACCACCCTCCGCAACTATGGCTACACCTTC
TRBV6-5	TRBJ2-6	-	-	CASSIFSSGANVLTF	TGTGCCAGCAGTATTTTTAGCTCTGGGGCCAACGTCCTGACTTTC
TRBV7-7	TRBJ2-3	-	-	CASSLGGTPGDTQYF	TGTGCCAGCAGCCTGGGGGGGACACCCGGAGATACGCAGTATTTT
TRBV28	TRBJ2-5	-	-	CASSAPGKETQYF	TGTGCCAGCTCCGCCCCGGGGAAGGAGACCCAGTACTTC
TRBV27	TRBJ1-2	-	once	CASSYASSGGYTF	TGTGCCAGCAGTTACGCGAGTTCGGGGGGCTACACCTTC
TRBV5-1	TRBJ1-6	-	-	CASRGEGGNNSPLHF	TGCGCCAGCAGAGGTGAGGGCGGAAATAATTCACCCCTCCACTTT
TRBV19	TRBJ1-4	-	-	CASSILHDNLGEKLFF	TGTGCCAGTAGTATCTTACACGACAACCTTGGGGAAAAACTGTTTTTT
TRBV5-1	TRBJ2-7	-	-	CASSPRGGYEQYF	TGCGCCAGCAGTCCCCGGGGAGGCTACGAGCAGTACTTC
TRBV19	TRBJ2-3	-	-	CASSIADTQYF	TGTGCCAGTAGTATCGCAGATACGCAGTATTTT
TRBV19	TRBJ1-1	-	-	CASSIGTGPRGNTEAFF	TGTGCCAGTAGTATAGGGACGGGCCCTAGGGGGAACACTGAAGCTTTCTTT